The 5 T cell receptor beta chains below come from one sample, sequenced in a study of blood T cell repertoires in COVID-19. Clones were read by immunoSEQ multiplex PCR, and TCRdb kept only the in-frame ones, dropping some. This table holds 65,000 to 70,000 clones, just under 80% found once. Sequenced: peripheral blood. Source of these receptors: a woman in her sixties with acute or convalescent COVID-19.

This clone appeared once. CDR3 residues: CASSLRPGGLNTGELFF. The CDR3, as DNA: TGTGCCAGCAGCTTACGCCCAGGGGGCTTAAACACCGGGGAGCTGTTTTTT. V gene TRBV11-2 combines with J gene TRBJ2-2; 8 positions match TRBD1. V was pared by 2 bases and J by 2 bases, with 7 bases of the junction left unmatched. Germline assignment: CDR1 SGHAT and CDR2 FQNNGV. This CDR3 region has 17 residues.

In its sample, this clone was seen once. The V call is TRBV5-4, the J call TRBJ2-2; 7 nucleotides align to TRBD1. Germline lookup yields CDR1 SGHNT and CDR2 YYREEE (reference sequence). J lost 4 bases, V lost 5 bases, and 8 bases had no gene match. This CDR3 has 15 amino acids. This chain's CDR3 is CASSSGTVITGELFF. CDR3 sequence (DNA): TGTGCCAGCAGTTCCGGGACAGTCATCACCGGGGAGCTGTTTTTT. Together with reference TRBV5-4 and TRBJ2-2, the CDR3 gives the full variable domain: ETGVTQSPTHLIKTRGQQVTLRCSSQSGHNTVSWYQQALGQGPQFIFQYYREEENGRGNFPPRFSGLQFPNYSSELNVNALELDDSALYLCASSSGTVITGELFFGEGSRLTVL.

The rearrangement joins TRBV9 to TRBJ2-7; 9 bases match TRBD2. The CDR3 sequence is 14 residues long. Germline values: CDR1 SGDLS, CDR2 YYNGEE. V was pared by 2 bases and J by 5 bases, with 5 bases of the junction left unmatched. CDR3: CASSVGGGDHEQYF. The CDR3 nucleotides read TGTGCCAGCAGCGTCGGCGGGGGGGACCACGAGCAGTACTTC.

The chain links TRBV4-2 to TRBJ1-2; D is perhaps TRBD1 (5 bases). CDR1 is LGHNA, CDR2 YNFKEQ, per germline. The length of the CDR3 is 15 residues. Trimming took 3 bases from V and 3 from J, leaving 14 bases between them. As DNA, the CDR3 is TGTGCCAGCAGCCATCCTGGGGGGTTGGACTATGGCTACACCTTC. Protein product: CASSHPGGLDYGYTF.

The CDR3 DNA reads TGTGCCAGCAGCTTCGGACAGGGGTGGCAGCCCCAGCATTTT. It is translated as CASSFGQGWQPQHF. This chain joins TRBV7-9 and TRBJ1-5; 9 bases fit TRBD1. Per the germline V gene, CDR1 is SEHNR and CDR2 is FQNEAQ (reference sequence). J lost 7 bases, V lost 3 bases, and 4 bases had no gene match. The CDR3 contains 14 residues.